This T cell receptor beta chain appears in the sequencing data of a study of graft-versus-host responses after intestinal transplantation. At the level of the study: For approximately 3 years after anti-thymocyte globulin induction, all recipients took tacrolimus and steroids.

Germline-derived CDR1 and CDR2 are SGHRS and YFSETQ. The CDR3 length is 14 residues. Study-wide findings and caveats: Early post-transplant HvG declines were associated with peak circulating GvH clone levels. GvH clones appeared in recipient marrow, some first in ileum or blood. Graft-donor T cell macrochimerism coincided with high graft-versus-host to host-versus-graft clonal ratios in allografts.

Note on this clone: What it binds is not known.

Profiled with immunoSEQ multiplex PCR; TCRdb holds only in-frame clones, not every one. This repertoire shows around 97,000 clones, 93% found once; its top ten account for less than 1.5%. The receptor was derived from a human donor who received an intestinal transplant. The chain links TRBV5-1 to TRBJ2-5, with D tentatively TRBD1 (5 bases). With the DNA end fitting TRBJ2-7 better, the J assignment may be wrong. Sequences were derived from unstimulated CD8+ T cells sorted from spleen or lymph node cells, sampled before intestinal transplant. CDR3 protein: CASSPDTNPYEQYF. The CDR3 coding sequence is TGCGCCAGCAGCCCGGACACAAACCCCTACGAGCAGTACTTC.